Listed here are 6 T cell receptor beta chains from one sample, sequenced in a study of CD8 T cells in ankylosing spondylitis. One entry per CDR3 protein results from TCRdb running MiXCR on the 5' RACE reads. This table has roughly 370,000 distinct CDR3 sequences, around 22% appearing once. The antigens of these receptors remain unknown. Whole-study results and caveats: Ankylosing spondylitis blood appeared to be characterized by a TCR beta motif of 8 or 9 highly homologous variants.

The sequenced material came from blood, either unsorted or a sorted T cell fraction (not recorded which). These TCRs come from a male donor with ankylosing spondylitis.

This clonotype was detected many times. The rearrangement joins TRBV12-3 or TRBV12-4 to TRBJ2-1; 8 positions match TRBD2. The CDR3 extends over 17 amino acids. The trim removed 6 bases at V and 7 bases at J, leaving 17 bases unmatched. CDR3 bases: TGTGCCAGCAGCTCCAGCTTTAGCGGGACTCCAAGGAATGAGCAGTTCTTC. This translates into CASSSSFSGTPRNEQFF.

V usage is TRBV14 and J usage is TRBJ2-7; possibly TRBD1 for D (5 bases). The CDR3 totals 16 residues. V dropped 5 bases and J dropped 1 base, with 18 bases sitting between them. CDR1 and CDR2 from the germline V gene are SGHDN and FVKESK. The CDR3 protein is CASSVSAGWFSYEQYF. The CDR3 region has the DNA TGTGCCAGCAGCGTAAGCGCAGGGTGGTTTTCCTACGAGCAGTACTTC. The full variable domain, with the rest looked up from reference TRBV14 and TRBJ2-7, is EAGVTQFPSHSVIEKGQTVTLRCDPISGHDNLYWYRRVMGKEIKFLLHFVKESKQDESGMPNNRFLAERTGGTYSTLKVQPAELEDSGVYFCASSVSAGWFSYEQYFGPGTRLTVT.

The J gene is TRBJ2-2, the V gene TRBV9, with D unclear. This CDR3 has 14 residues. The germline V and J ends were trimmed by 4 bases and 4 bases, with 11 bases remaining between them. Germline-derived CDR1 and CDR2 are SGDLS and YYNGEE. The CDR3 reads CASSYTTSTGELFF. The CDR3 DNA reads TGTGCCAGCAGCTACACAACCTCCACCGGGGAGCTGTTTTTT.

This clonotype was counted a few times. V gene TRBV7-2 combines with J gene TRBJ2-3; unclear D gene. CDR3 length: 12 amino acids. Germline V gene sequence: CDR1 SGHTA, CDR2 FQGNSA. V lost 5 bases and J lost 6, with 9 bases in between. The CDR3 protein is CASSPNLDTQYF. The DNA for the CDR3 is TGTGCCAGCAGCCCCAATCTGGATACGCAGTATTTT.

The chain carries TRBV20-1 and TRBJ1-4; possible D gene TRBD1, 5 bases. The CDR3 loop spans 13 amino acids. The V gene lost 5 bases and the J gene lost 4 bases, with 11 bases spanning the gap. Germline lookup yields CDR1 DFQATT and CDR2 SNEGSKA (reference sequence). The CDR3 loop is CSAERQGNEKLFF. In nucleotides, the CDR3 is TGCAGTGCTGAAAGGCAGGGTAATGAAAAACTGTTTTTT.

The sample holds a few counts of this clonotype. The chain links TRBV7-9 to TRBJ1-5; D remains ambiguous. Between the trimmed V and J ends, which lost 6 bases and 1 base, there was a span of 10 bases. Germline V gives CDR1 SEHNR, CDR2 FQNEAQ (reference sequence). The CDR3 is 14 amino acids. CDR3 nucleotides: TGTGCCAGCAGTCCCCCGGGGAGCAATCAGCCCCAGCATTTT. As protein: CASSPPGSNQPQHF.